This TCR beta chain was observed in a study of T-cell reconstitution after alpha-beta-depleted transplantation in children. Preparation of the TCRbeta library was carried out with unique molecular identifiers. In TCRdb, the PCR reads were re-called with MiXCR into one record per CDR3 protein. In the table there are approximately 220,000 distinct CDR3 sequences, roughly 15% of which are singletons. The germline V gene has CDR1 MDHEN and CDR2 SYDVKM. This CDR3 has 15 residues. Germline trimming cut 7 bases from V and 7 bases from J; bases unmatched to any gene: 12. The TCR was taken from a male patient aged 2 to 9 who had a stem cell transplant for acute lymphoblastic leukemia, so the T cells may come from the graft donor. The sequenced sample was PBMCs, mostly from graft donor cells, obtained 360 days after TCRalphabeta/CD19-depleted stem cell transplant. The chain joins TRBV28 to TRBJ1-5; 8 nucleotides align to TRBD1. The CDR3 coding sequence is TGTGCCAGCACTATCGCGGACAGGGAGAGGCAGCCCCAGCATTTT. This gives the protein CASTIADRERQPQHF.